This T cell receptor (beta chain) was recovered during a study of blood T cell repertoires in COVID-19. The wider study: The cDNA or gDNA used as material had been derived from T cells, B-cell-depleted T cells, or PBMCs.

This CDR3 has 14 amino acids. In germline, CDR1 is MDHEN, CDR2 SYDVKM. As regards this clone: The junction departs from germline at one end; a sequencing error may be responsible.

Clones were sequenced by immunoSEQ multiplex PCR, and TCRdb holds only the in-frame ones, with some missing. This sample has 250,000 to 300,000 clones, with 88% found just once. This clonotype was sampled from a woman in her seventies with COVID-19, enrolled during active disease. Source material: peripheral blood. This rearrangement joins TRBV28 to TRBJ1-2; weak D call: TRBD1 (5 bases). The CDR3 loop reads CASSLGRASMATAF. In DNA, the CDR3 is TGTGCCAGCAGTTTGGGCAGGGCCTCTATGGCTACGGCCTTC.